The entry below gives a single TCR beta chain sequence along with its context. The data are from a study of blood T cell repertoires in COVID-19. The wider study: The analysed material was cDNA or gDNA that came from T cells, B-cell-depleted T cells, or PBMCs.

In the original workflow: The authors estimated nucleated cell counts from reference gene primer amplification. The protocol was immunoSEQ multiplex PCR, while the TCRdb copy is restricted to in-frame clones and leaves out a portion. V and J calls and clone size follow that table, whereas D and trimming were derived from the DNA. This table has over 150,000 clones, about four fifths appearing once. Trimming pared 5 bases from V and 1 base from J, leaving 14 bases between. The CDR3 totals 15 residues. The germline CDR1 and CDR2 sequences are SGHNT and YENEEA. Sequenced input: peripheral blood. The chain combines TRBV11-3 with TRBJ1-1; a weak D match, TRBD1 (6 bases). This clonotype originated in a man aged 70-80 years with active or convalescent COVID-19. CDR3 amino acids: CASSPGTGRNTEAFF. The CDR3, as DNA: TGTGCCAGCAGCCCCGGTACAGGGCGGAACACTGAAGCTTTCTTT.